The 2 T cell receptor beta chains below all came from one sample that was sequenced in a study of immune evolution from preneoplasia to lung adenocarcinoma (dated by TCRdb to about 2021). The receptor library was made with the immunoSEQ multiplex PCR assay. TCRdb's version of the immuneACCESS table is confined to in-frame rearrangements and falls short of the full clone set. An unresolved V gene accounts for under half of the shortfall where checked; the remainder is of unknown origin. This sample is represented by approximately 4,900 clones; about three quarters of them were singletons. The top ten clonotypes cover approximately 26% of the sample. The sequenced material came from FFPE normal lung tissue adjacent to the tumor. These receptors came from a person between 60 and 70 years old with lung adenocarcinoma.

The chain couples TRBV30 to TRBJ1-5; weak D call: TRBD1 (5 bases). The CDR3 loop spans 13 amino acids. Germline CDR1 and CDR2: GTSNPN and SVGIG (reference sequence). Trimming pared 1 base from V and 4 bases from J, leaving 8 bases between. In DNA, the CDR3 is TGTGCCTGGAGTGCAGGGCAGAATCAGCCCCAGCATTTT. This encodes CAWSAGQNQPQHF. Based on the CDR3 plus reference TRBV30 and TRBJ1-5, the full variable domain is SQTIHQWPATLVQPVGSPLSLECTVEGTSNPNLYWYRQAAGRGLQLLFYSVGIGQISSEVPQNLSASRPQDRQFILSSKKLLLSDSGFYLCAWSAGQNQPQHFGDGTRLSIL.

This clone was seen once. The same CDR3 arises from other DNA sequences in this sample as well. V gene TRBV9 combines with J gene TRBJ1-2; weak D call: TRBD1 (5 bases). The V end was cut by 2 bases, the J end by 4 bases, with 12 bases between. From germline, CDR1 is SGDLS and CDR2 YYNGEE. The CDR3 totals 14 residues. CDR3 sequence reads: CASSVGGGSYGYTF. The CDR3, as DNA: TGTGCCAGCAGCGTTGGTGGGGGGTCCTATGGCTACACCTTC.